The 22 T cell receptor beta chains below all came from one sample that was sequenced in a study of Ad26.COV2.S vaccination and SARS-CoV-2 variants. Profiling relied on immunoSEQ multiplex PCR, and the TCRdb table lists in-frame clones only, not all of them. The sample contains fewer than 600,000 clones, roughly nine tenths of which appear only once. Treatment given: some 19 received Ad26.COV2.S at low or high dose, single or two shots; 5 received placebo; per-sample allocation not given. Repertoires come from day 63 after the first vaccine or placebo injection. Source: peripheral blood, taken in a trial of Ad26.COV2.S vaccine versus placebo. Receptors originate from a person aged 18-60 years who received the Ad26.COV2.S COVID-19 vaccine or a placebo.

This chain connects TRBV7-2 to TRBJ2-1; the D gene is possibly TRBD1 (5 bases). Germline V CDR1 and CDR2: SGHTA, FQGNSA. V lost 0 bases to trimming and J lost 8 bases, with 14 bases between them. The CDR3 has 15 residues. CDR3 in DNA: TGTGCCAGCAGCTTAGCGCCTCAGGGTTGGGATGAGCAGTTCTTC. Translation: CASSLAPQGWDEQFF.

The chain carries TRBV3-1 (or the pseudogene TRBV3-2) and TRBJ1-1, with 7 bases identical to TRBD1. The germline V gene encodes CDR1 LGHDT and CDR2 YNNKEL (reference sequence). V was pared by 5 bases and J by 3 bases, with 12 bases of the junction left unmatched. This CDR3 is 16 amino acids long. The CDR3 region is CASSLPGQVQYTEAFF. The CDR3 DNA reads TGTGCCAGCAGCTTACCCGGACAGGTCCAGTACACTGAAGCTTTCTTT.

CDR3 in DNA: TGTGCCAGCCACCGGGACGCAACCTATGGCTACACCTTC. Translated, it gives CASHRDATYGYTF. The chain employs TRBV7-9 and TRBJ1-2, with a possible D match to TRBD1 (5 bases). The ends were cut back, 8 bases at V and 4 bases at J, with 14 bases in the middle. CDR1 and CDR2 from the germline V gene are SEHNR and FQNEAQ (reference sequence). The CDR3 consists of 13 residues.

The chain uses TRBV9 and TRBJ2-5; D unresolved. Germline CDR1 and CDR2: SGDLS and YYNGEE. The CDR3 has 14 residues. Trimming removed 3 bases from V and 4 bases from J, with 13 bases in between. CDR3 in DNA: TGTGCCAGCAGCGGTAGTAGTATCGCAGAGACCCAGTACTTC. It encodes CASSGSSIAETQYF.

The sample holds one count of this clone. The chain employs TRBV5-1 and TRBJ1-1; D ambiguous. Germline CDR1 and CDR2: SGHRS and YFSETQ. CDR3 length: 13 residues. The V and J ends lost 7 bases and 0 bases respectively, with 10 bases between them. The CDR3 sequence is CASRGLMNTEAFF. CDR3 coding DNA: TGCGCCAGCCGCGGACTGATGAACACTGAAGCTTTCTTT. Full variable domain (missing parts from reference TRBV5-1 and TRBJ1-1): KAGVTQTPRYLIKTRGQQVTLSCSPISGHRSVSWYQQTPGQGLQFLFEYFSETQRNKGNFPGRFSGRQFSNSRSEMNVSTLELGDSALYLCASRGLMNTEAFFGQGTRLTVV.

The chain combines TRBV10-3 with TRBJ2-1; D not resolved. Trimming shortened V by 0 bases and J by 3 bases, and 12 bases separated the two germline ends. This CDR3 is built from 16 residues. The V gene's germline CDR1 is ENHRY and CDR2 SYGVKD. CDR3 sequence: CAISESAATVYNEQFF. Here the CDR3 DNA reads TGTGCCATCAGTGAGTCGGCGGCCACAGTCTACAATGAGCAGTTCTTC.

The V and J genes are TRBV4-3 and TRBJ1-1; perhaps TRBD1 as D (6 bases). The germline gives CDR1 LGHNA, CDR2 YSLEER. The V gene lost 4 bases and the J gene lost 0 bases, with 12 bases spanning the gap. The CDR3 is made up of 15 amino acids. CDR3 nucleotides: TGCGCCAGCAGCCGTGGGGGACACGTGAACACTGAAGCTTTCTTT. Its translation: CASSRGGHVNTEAFF.

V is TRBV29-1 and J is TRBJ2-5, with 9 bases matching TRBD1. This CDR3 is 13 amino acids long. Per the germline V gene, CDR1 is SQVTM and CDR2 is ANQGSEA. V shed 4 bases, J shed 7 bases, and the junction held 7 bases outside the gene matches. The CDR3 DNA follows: TGCAGCGTTGCCGAACAGGGGGCGGGGACCCAGTACTTC. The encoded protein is CSVAEQGAGTQYF. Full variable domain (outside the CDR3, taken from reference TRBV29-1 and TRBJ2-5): SAVISQKPSRDICQRGTSLTIQCQVDSQVTMMFWYRQQPGQSLTLIATANQGSEATYESGFVIDKFPISRPNLTFSTLTVSNMSPEDSSIYLCSVAEQGAGTQYFGPGTRLLVL.

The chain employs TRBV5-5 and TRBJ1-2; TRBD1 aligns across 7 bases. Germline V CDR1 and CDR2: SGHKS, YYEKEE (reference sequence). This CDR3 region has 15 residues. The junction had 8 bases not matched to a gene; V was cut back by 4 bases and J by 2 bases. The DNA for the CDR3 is TGTGCCAGCAGCCCCTGGACAGGTCAGAACTATGGCTACACCTTC. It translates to CASSPWTGQNYGYTF. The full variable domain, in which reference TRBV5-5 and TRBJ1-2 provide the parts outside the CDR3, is DAGVTQSPTHLIKTRGQQVTLRCSPISGHKSVSWYQQVLGQGPQFIFQYYEKEERGRGNFPDRFSARQFPNYSSELNVNALLLGDSALYLCASSPWTGQNYGYTFGSGTRLTVV.

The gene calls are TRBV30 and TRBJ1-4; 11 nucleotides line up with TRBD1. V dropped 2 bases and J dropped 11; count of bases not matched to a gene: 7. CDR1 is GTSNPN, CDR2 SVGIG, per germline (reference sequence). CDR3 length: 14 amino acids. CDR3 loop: CAWSSDRGQRKLFF. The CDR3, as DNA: TGTGCCTGGAGTTCGGACAGGGGGCAACGGAAACTGTTTTTT. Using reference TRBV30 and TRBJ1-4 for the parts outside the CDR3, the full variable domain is SQTIHQWPATLVQPVGSPLSLECTVEGTSNPNLYWYRQAAGRGLQLLFYSVGIGQISSEVPQNLSASRPQDRQFILSSKKLLLSDSGFYLCAWSSDRGQRKLFFGSGTQLSVL.

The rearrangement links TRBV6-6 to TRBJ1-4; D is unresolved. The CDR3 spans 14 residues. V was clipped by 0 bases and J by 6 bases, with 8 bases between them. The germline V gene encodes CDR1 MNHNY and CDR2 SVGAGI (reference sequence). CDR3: CASSYSQTYEKLFF. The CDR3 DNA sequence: TGTGCCAGCAGTTACTCCCAGACTTATGAAAAACTGTTTTTT.

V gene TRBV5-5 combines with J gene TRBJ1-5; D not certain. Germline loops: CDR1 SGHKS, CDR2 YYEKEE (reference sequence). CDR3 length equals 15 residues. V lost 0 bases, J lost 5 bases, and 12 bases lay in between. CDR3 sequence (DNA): TGTGCCAGCAGCTTGGTTGGGGTAAAGGATCAGCCCCAGCATTTT. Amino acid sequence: CASSLVGVKDQPQHF.

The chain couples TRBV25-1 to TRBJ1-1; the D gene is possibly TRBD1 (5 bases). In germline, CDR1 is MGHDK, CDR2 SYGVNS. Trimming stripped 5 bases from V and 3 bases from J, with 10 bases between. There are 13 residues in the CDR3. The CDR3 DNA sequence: TGTGCCAGCAGTACACGACAGCACACTGAAGCTTTCTTT. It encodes CASSTRQHTEAFF.

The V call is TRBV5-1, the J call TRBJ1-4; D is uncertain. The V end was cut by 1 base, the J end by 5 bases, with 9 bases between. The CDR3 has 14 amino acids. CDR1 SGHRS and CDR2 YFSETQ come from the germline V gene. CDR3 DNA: TGCGCCAGCAGCTTGTCGACGGGGAATGAAAAACTGTTTTTT. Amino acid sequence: CASSLSTGNEKLFF.

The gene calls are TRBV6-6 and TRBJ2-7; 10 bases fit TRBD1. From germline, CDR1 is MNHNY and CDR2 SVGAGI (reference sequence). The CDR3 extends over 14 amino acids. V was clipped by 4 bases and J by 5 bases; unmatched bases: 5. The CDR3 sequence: CASSSGQGNHEQYF. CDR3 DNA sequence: TGTGCCAGCAGTTCGGGACAGGGGAACCACGAGCAGTACTTC.

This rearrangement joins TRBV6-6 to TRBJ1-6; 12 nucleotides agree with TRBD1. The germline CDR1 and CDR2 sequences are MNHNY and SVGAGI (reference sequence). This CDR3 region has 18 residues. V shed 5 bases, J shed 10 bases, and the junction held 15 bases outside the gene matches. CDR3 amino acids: CASSHGTGGAVGNSPLHF. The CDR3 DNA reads TGTGCCAGCAGTCACGGGACAGGGGGCGCGGTTGGAAACTCACCCCTCCACTTT.

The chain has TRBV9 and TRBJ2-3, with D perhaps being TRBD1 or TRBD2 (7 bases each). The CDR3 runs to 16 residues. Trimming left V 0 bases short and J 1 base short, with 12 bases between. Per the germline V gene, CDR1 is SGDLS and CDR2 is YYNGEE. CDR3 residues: CASSVEGGTGTDTQYF. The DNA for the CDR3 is TGTGCCAGCAGCGTAGAGGGGGGGACAGGCACAGATACGCAGTATTTT.

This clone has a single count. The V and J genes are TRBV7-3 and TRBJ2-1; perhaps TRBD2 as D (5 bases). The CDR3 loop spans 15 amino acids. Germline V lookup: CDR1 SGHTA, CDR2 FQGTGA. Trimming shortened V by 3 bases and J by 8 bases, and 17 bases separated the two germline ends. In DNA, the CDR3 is TGTGCCAGCAGCTTTAATGGTGGGAGTTTCTATGAGCAGTTCTTC. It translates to CASSFNGGSFYEQFF. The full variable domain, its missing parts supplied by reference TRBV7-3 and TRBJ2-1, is GAGVSQTPSNKVTEKGKYVELRCDPISGHTALYWYRQSLGQGPEFLIYFQGTGAADDSGLPNDRFFAVRPEGSVSTLKIQRTERGDSAVYLCASSFNGGSFYEQFFGPGTRLTVL.

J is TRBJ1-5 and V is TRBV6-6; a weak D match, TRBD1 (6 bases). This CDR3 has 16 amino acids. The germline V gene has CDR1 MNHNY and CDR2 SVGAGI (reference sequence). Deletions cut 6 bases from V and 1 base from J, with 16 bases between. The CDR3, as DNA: TGTGCCAGCAGCGAGCGGAGGGGGGCCAGCAATCAGCCCCAGCATTTT. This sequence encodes CASSERRGASNQPQHF.

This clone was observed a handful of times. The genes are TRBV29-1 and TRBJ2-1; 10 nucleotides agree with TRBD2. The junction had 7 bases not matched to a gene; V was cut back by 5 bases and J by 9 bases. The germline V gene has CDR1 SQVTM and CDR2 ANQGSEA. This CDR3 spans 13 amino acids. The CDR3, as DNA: TGCAGCGTTTCTACGGTAGCGGGAGGTGAGCAGTTCTTC. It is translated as CSVSTVAGGEQFF.

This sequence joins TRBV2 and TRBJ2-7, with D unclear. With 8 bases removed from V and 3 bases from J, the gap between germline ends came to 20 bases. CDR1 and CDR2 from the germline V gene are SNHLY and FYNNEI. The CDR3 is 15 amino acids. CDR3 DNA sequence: TGTGCCAGCTCCCGAAGAACAGCCGCCGGCTACGAGCAGTACTTC. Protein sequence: CASSRRTAAGYEQYF. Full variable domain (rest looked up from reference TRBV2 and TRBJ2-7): EPEVTQTPSHQVTQMGQEVILRCVPISNHLYFYWYRQILGQKVEFLVSFYNNEISEKSEIFDDQFSVERPDGSNFTLKIRSTKLEDSAMYFCASSRRTAAGYEQYFGPGTRLTVT.

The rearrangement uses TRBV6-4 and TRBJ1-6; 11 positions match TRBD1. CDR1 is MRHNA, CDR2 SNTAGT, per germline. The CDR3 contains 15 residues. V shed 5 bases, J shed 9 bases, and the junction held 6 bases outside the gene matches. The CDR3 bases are TGTGCCAGCAGTCCCGAGGGACAGGGGGTTTCACCCCTCCACTTT. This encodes CASSPEGQGVSPLHF.